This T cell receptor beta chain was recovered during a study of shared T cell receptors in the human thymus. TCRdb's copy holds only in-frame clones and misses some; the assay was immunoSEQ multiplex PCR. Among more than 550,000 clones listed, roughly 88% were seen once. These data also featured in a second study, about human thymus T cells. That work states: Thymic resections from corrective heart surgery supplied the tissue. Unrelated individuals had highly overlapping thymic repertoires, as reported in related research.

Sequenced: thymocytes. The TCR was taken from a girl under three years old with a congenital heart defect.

This chain's CDR3 is CASSRRCGGQPQHF. DNA of the CDR3: TGTGCCAGCAGCCGACGGTGCGGGGGTCAGCCCCAGCATTTT. The chain employs TRBV14 and TRBJ1-5, with D possibly matching TRBD1 (5 bases). Germline CDR1 SGHDN, CDR2 FVKESK. The CDR3 has 14 amino acids. V lost 4 bases and J lost 6, with 13 bases in between.